This entry is about one TCR beta chain. These data belong to a study of blood T cells in healthy people across ages. The V end lost 2 bases, the J end lost 1 base, and 19 bases lay between the germline ends. This CDR3 is built from 18 residues. Germline V gene data show CDR1 as KGHSH and CDR2 as LQKENI. Primed by a sample-barcoded 5' primer and a J-beta primer mix, a second PCR proceeded for 7 to 11 cycles. One entry per CDR3 protein results from TCRdb running MiXCR on the 5' RACE reads. The data contain 2 million or so distinct CDR3 sequences, around half of them singletons. What was sequenced was blood. This clonotype was sampled from a woman aged 40 to 50 in good health. This chain uses TRBV18 with TRBJ2-3; D could derive from TRBD1 or TRBD2 (6 bases each). The CDR3 is CASSPRGADAGGTDTQYF. The CDR3 nucleotides are TGTGCCAGCTCACCAAGGGGGGCCGACGCCGGGGGCACAGATACGCAGTATTTT.